The 11 T cell receptor beta chains in this list originate from one sample, sequenced in a study of blood T cells in healthy people across ages. The authors ran a second PCR of about 7 to 11 cycles using a sample-barcoded 5' primer and a J-beta primer mix. TCRdb fed the 5' RACE reads into MiXCR, producing one record per CDR3 protein. The table records 1.5 million or so distinct CDR3 sequences, about 40% of them present only once. Sequencing was done on a sample of blood. These receptors all stem from a woman younger than 35 in good health.

CDR3 coding DNA: TGTGCCAGCAGTTTGAGTAATAGTCAGCCCCAGCATTTT. Translating gives CASSLSNSQPQHF. The chain uses TRBV28 and TRBJ1-5; D call uncertain. Trimming stripped 3 bases from V and 6 bases from J, with 9 bases between. Germline V gene lookup returns CDR1 MDHEN and CDR2 SYDVKM. The CDR3 is 13 residues long.

Remarks on this clonotype: Compared with germline, one end of the junction differs, possibly owing to a read error. The V gene is TRBV6-1, the J gene TRBJ1-5; D is unresolved. The germline CDR1 and CDR2 sequences are MNHNS and SASEGT. The CDR3 contains 13 residues. CDR3 sequence (DNA): TGCGCCAGCAGTGGGGAAGGCAATCAGCCCCAGCATTTT. This sequence encodes CASSGEGNQPQHF.

The chain couples TRBV18 to TRBJ2-3, with a possible D match to TRBD1 (6 bases). CDR1 is KGHSH, CDR2 LQKENI, per germline. V dropped 5 bases and J dropped 0 bases, with 12 bases sitting between them. The CDR3 spans 15 residues. The CDR3 here is CASSNLGQSTDTQYF. CDR3 nucleotides: TGTGCCAGCTCAAATCTCGGACAGAGCACAGATACGCAGTATTTT.

This clonotype was counted at least ten times. This chain links TRBV10-3 with TRBJ2-5; 14 nucleotides agree with TRBD2. CDR1 and CDR2 from the germline V gene are ENHRY and SYGVKD. J was trimmed by 3 bases and V by 3 bases; bases with no gene match: 6. The CDR3 totals 17 residues. Here the CDR3 reads CAISERLAGGGKETQYF. The CDR3 DNA is TGTGCCATCAGTGAAAGACTAGCGGGAGGGGGTAAAGAGACCCAGTACTTC.

This clonotype was seen only once. The rearrangement uses TRBV6-5 and TRBJ1-1; D is ambiguous. Germline V lookup: CDR1 MNHEY, CDR2 SVGAGI. Trimming pared 6 bases from V and 1 base from J, leaving 15 bases between. The CDR3 length is 15 residues. The CDR3 sequence: CASRRTQPANTEAFF. The CDR3 region has the DNA TGTGCCAGCAGGCGGACGCAGCCCGCGAACACTGAAGCTTTCTTT.

V and J are TRBV27 and TRBJ2-1; D call uncertain. Germline V gene lookup returns CDR1 MNHEY and CDR2 SMNVEV (reference sequence). The CDR3 runs to 14 residues. Trimming left V 0 bases short and J 7 bases short, with 10 bases between. The CDR3 sequence: CASSLSSELNEQFF. In DNA, the CDR3 is TGTGCCAGCAGTTTATCTTCGGAACTTAATGAGCAGTTCTTC.

In its sample, this clonotype was seen a few times. The chain joins TRBV27 to TRBJ2-5; a possible D gene is TRBD2 (6 bases). Deletions cut 3 bases from V and 2 bases from J, with 10 bases between. Germline CDR1 is MNHEY and CDR2 is SMNVEV (reference sequence). The CDR3 length is 14 residues. CDR3 protein: CASSFRGDQETQYF. The DNA of the CDR3 is TGTGCCAGCAGTTTCCGCGGGGATCAAGAGACCCAGTACTTC.

The gene calls are TRBV5-6 and TRBJ1-2; no firm D call. In germline, CDR1 is SGHDT, CDR2 YYEEEE. This CDR3 contains 15 residues. The germline V and J ends were trimmed by 1 base and 4 bases, with 14 bases remaining between them. CDR3 coding DNA: TGTGCCAGCAGCTTGCCCCAAGGACCCGGCTATGGCTACACCTTC. This translates into CASSLPQGPGYGYTF.

The chain combines TRBV11-2 with TRBJ2-7, with TRBD1 identical over 7 bases. The CDR3 sequence is 13 residues long. CDR1 and CDR2 from the germline V gene are SGHAT and FQNNGV. The V segment lost 5 bases and the J segment 6 bases; nucleotides outside the gene matches: 7. CDR3 sequence (DNA): TGTGCCAGCAGCCGGACAGGTTCGGGCGAGCAGTACTTC. It yields the protein CASSRTGSGEQYF.

Written as DNA, the CDR3 is TGTGCCAGCAGTTTCGACCCGGGACAGGGGCGGGGGAACTATGGCTACACCTTC. Translating gives CASSFDPGQGRGNYGYTF. The chain joins TRBV12-3 or TRBV12-4 to TRBJ1-2; 10 bases line up with TRBD1. The CDR3 is 18 residues long. V dropped 3 bases and J dropped 2; count of bases not matched to a gene: 12.

This clonotype was counted only a few times. The V call is TRBV20-1, the J call TRBJ2-7; D may be TRBD2 (6 bases). CDR1 and CDR2 from the germline V gene are DFQATT and SNEGSKA (reference sequence). The CDR3 is 15 residues long. Between the trimmed V and J ends, which lost 0 bases and 2 bases, there was a span of 14 bases. The CDR3 sequence: CSARDFGGSAYEQYF. The CDR3 region has the DNA TGCAGTGCTAGAGATTTTGGAGGGAGTGCCTACGAGCAGTACTTC.